The TCR beta chain under discussion was sequenced for a study of beta chain features in type 1 diabetes. The authors reverse transcribed all of the isolated RNA, so sequencing captured expressed TCRB transcripts. TCRdb's copy holds only in-frame clones and misses some; the assay was immunoSEQ multiplex PCR. This sample has hundreds of thousands of clones, with roughly 10% found just once. This CDR3 contains 14 residues. V shed 4 bases and J shed 1 base, with 11 bases lying between them. Germline V lookup: CDR1 SGHRS, CDR2 YFSETQ. This clone was detected only a few times. Its matching antigen is unknown. Study results and caveats: Healthy donors had naive, central memory and Treg TCRB repertoires that appeared less similar than those seen among patients. Moderate yet significant TCRB CDR3 shortening was seen in Type 1 diabetes patients in all four CD4+ subsets.

Every donor provided one heparinised blood draw, which averaged approximately 100 mL. The specimen was naive CD4+ T cells from blood. The rearrangement joins TRBV5-1 to TRBJ2-5; the D is unclear. This sequence was found in a man between 25 and 39 years old with type 1 diabetes. CDR3 region: CASSVRSIQETQYF. In nucleotides, the CDR3 is TGCGCCAGCAGCGTTAGGAGTATCCAAGAGACCCAGTACTTC.